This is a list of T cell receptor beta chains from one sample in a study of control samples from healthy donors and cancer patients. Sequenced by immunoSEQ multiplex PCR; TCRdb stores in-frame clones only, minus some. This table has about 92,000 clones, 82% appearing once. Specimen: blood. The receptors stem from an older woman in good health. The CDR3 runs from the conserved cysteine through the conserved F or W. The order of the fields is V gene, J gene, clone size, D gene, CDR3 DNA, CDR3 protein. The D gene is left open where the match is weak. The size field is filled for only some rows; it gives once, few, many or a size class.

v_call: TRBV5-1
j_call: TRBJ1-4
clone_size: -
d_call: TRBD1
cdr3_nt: TGCGCCAGCAGCTTGGGGGGACAGGGTTATGAAAAACTGTTTTTT
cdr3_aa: CASSLGGQGYEKLFF

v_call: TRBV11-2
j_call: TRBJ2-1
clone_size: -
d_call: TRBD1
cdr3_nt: TGTGCCAGTTGGTACCGGGACAGAAACAATGAGCAGTTCTTC
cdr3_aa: CASWYRDRNNEQFF

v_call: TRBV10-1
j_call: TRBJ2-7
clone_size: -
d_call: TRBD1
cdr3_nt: TGCGCCAGCCCTTTTGCAGGGGGCCCCTACGAGCAGTACTTC
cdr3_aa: CASPFAGGPYEQYF

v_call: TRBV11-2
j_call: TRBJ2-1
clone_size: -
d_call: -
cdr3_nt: TGTGCCAGCAGCTTAGAACGGGGGCTTAAGTTCTTC
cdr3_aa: CASSLERGLKFF

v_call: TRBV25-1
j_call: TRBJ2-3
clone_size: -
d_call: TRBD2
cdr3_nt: TGTGCCAGCAGTGCCCTAGCGGGAGGGGGGGCCACAGATACGCAGTATTTT
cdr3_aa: CASSALAGGGATDTQYF

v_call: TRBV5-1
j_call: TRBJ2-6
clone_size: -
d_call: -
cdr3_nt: TGCGCCAGCAGCTTCAGGGTTGGGGCCAACGTCCTGACTTTC
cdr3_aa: CASSFRVGANVLTF

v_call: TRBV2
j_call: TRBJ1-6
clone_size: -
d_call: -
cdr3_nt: TGTGCCAGCAGGGGTTACGACAGCTCCTATAATTCACCCCTCCACTTT
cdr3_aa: CASRGYDSSYNSPLHF

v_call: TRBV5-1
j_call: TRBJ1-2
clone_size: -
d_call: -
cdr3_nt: TGCGCCAGCGGAACCGGGGCCAACTATGGCTACACCTTC
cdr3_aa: CASGTGANYGYTF

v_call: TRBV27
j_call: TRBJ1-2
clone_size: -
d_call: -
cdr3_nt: TGTGCCAGCAGTTTATCTGGAGACGGCTACACCTTC
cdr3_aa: CASSLSGDGYTF

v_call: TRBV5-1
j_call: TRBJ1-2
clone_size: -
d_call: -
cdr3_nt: TGCGCCAGCAGCCCCGACGGGAACTATGGCTACACCTTC
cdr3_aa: CASSPDGNYGYTF

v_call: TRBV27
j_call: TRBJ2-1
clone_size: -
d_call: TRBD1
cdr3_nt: TGTGCCAGCAGTTTATACAGGGGGTGGGAGCAGTTCTTC
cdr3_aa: CASSLYRGWEQFF

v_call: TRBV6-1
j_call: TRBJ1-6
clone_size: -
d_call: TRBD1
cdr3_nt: TGTGCCAGCAGTGAATATGGGACAGGGCTCTCGGGCTATAATTCACCCCTCCACTTT
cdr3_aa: CASSEYGTGLSGYNSPLHF

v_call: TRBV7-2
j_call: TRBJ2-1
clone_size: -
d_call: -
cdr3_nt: TGTGCCAGCAGCTTAGCGGCAGGCTCCTACAATGAGCAGTTCTTC
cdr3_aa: CASSLAAGSYNEQFF

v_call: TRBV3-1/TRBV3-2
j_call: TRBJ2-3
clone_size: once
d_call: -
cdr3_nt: TGTGCCAGCAGCCAGGTAGATACGCAGTATTTT
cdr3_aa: CASSQVDTQYF

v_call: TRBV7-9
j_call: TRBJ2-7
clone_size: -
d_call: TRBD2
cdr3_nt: TGTGCCAGCAGCTCCACGGGGGGGGAGTCCTACGAGCAGTACTTC
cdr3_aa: CASSSTGGESYEQYF

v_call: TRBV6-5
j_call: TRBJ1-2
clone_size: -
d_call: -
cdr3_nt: TGTGCCAGCAGTTACTCGATACAGGGACATGGCTACACCTTC
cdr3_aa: CASSYSIQGHGYTF

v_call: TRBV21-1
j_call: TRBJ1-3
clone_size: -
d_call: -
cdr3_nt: TGTGCCAGCGTTTCCTCCCAGGCAGGGGGCTGTTTATTGATTCGACGAAACACCATATATTTT
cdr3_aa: CASVSSQAGGCLLIRRNTIYF

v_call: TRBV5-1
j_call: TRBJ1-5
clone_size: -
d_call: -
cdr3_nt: TGCGCCAGCAGCTCCGACCCGGGGCAGCCCCAGCATTTT
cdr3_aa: CASSSDPGQPQHF

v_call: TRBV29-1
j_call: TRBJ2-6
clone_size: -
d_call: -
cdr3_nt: TGCAGCGTTAGTCCTCGGGAAACGGGCTCTGGGGCCAACGTCCTGACTTTC
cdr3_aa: CSVSPRETGSGANVLTF

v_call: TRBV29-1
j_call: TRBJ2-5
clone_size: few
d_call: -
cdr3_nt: TGCAGCGTTTCTCAGACGACGTACCAAGAGACCCAGTACTTC
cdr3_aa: CSVSQTTYQETQYF

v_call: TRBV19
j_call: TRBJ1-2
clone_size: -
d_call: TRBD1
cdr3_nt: TGTGCCAGTAGTCTCTTCGGACAGGCTAACTATGGCTACACCTTC
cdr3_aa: CASSLFGQANYGYTF

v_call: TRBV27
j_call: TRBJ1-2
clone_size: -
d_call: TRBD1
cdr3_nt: TGTGCCAGCAGTTCCCAATTGACAGGGGGCGCGGAAGGGGCCAGCTATGGCTACACCTTC
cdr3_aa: CASSSQLTGGAEGASYGYTF

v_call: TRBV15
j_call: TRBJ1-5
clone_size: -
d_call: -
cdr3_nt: TGTGCCACCAGCAGAGTTTGGGATCAGCCCCAGCATTTT
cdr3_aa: CATSRVWDQPQHF

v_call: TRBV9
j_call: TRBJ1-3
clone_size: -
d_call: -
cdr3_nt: TGTGCCAGCAGCGTAGAAGGCAGGGCGGGAGGAAACACCATATATTTT
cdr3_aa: CASSVEGRAGGNTIYF

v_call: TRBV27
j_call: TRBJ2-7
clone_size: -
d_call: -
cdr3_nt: TGTGCCAGCAGTTCAGGCGACTCCTACGAGCAGTACTTC
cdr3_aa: CASSSGDSYEQYF

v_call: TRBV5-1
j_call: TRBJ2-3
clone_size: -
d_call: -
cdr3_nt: TGCGCCAGCAGCTTGACGACCCAGGGGCTCACAGATACGCAGTATTTT
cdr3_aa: CASSLTTQGLTDTQYF

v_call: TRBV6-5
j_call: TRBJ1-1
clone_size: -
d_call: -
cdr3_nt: TGTGCCAGCAGTTCCACACAGGGTCACACTGAAGCTTTCTTT
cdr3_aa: CASSSTQGHTEAFF

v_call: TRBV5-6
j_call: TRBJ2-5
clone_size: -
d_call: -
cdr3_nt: TGTGCCAGCGGAGACAACAGGGGAGGAGAGACCCAGTACTTC
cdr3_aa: CASGDNRGGETQYF

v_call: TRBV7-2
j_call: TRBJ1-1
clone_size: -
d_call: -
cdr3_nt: TGTGCCAGCAGCTTTTCGGGTGGGGACACTGAAGCTTTCTTT
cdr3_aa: CASSFSGGDTEAFF

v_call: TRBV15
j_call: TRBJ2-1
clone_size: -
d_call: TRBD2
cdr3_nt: TGTGCCACCAGCAGAGACCGCGGGGGGGCCTTAAATGAGCAGTTCTTC
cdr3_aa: CATSRDRGGALNEQFF

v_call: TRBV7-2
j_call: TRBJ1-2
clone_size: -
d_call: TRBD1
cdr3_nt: TGTGCCAGCAGCTTAAGGCGGCAGGGGGTCTATGGCTACACCTTC
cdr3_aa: CASSLRRQGVYGYTF

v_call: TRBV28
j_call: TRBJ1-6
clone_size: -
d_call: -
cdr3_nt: TGTGCCAGCGGATTATCCCAGGGGTTTTATAATTCACCCCTCCACTTT
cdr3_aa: CASGLSQGFYNSPLHF

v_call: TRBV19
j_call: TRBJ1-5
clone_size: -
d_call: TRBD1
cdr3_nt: TGTGCCAGTAGTAAGGACAGGGCTAGCAATCAGCCCCAGCATTTT
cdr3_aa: CASSKDRASNQPQHF

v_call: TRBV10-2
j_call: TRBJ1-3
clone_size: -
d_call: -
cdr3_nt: TGCGCCAGCAGTGAGTTTTGGACGGAAAAGACCATATATTTT
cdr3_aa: CASSEFWTEKTIYF